The source of this T cell receptor beta chain is a study of blood T cell repertoires in COVID-19. On the study more broadly: From the United States, Italy and Spain came samples of acute and convalescent COVID-19. The analysed material was cDNA or gDNA that came from T cells, B-cell-depleted T cells, or PBMCs.

Per the original methods: Nucleated cell counts were estimated from reference gene primer amplification. Clones were read by immunoSEQ multiplex PCR, and TCRdb kept only the in-frame ones, dropping some. The V and J calls and the clone size are those of that table, but D and trimming were determined from the DNA. The sample lists about 250,000 clones, 87% seen once, with around 3.3% in the top ten. The V end lost 9 bases, the J end lost 1 base, and 11 bases lay between the germline ends. Germline CDR1 and CDR2: MDHEN and SYDVKM. The CDR3 is made up of 13 amino acids. Input material: peripheral blood. This receptor was obtained from a young man with active or convalescent COVID-19. The chain couples TRBV28 to TRBJ2-3, with D perhaps TRBD2 (6 bases). The CDR3 here is CASSGDGTDTQYF. Written as DNA, the CDR3 is TGTGCCAGTTCGGGGGACGGCACAGATACGCAGTATTTT.